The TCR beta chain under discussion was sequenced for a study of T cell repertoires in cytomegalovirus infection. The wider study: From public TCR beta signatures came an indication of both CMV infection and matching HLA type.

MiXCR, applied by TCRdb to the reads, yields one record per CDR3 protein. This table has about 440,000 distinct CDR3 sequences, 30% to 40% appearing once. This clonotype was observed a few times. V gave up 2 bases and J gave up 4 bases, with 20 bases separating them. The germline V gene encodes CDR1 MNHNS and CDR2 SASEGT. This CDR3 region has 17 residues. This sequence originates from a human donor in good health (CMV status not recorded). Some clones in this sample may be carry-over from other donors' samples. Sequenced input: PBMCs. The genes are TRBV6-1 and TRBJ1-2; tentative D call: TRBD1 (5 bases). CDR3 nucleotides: TGTGCCAGCAGTGAATTAGGAGGGACCCTAGGGAGCTATGGCTACACCTTC. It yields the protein CASSELGGTLGSYGYTF.